These T cell receptor beta chains were read from a single sample in a study of blood T cell repertoires in COVID-19. Profiled with immunoSEQ multiplex PCR; TCRdb holds only in-frame clones, not every one. This table has about 180,000 clones, 65% to 85% appearing once. Sequenced: PBMCs or T cells enriched from blood (not recorded which). All receptors derive from a middle-aged woman with acute COVID-19. Each CDR3 is given with its conserved first and last residue. A D gene is named only where the DNA matches it firmly. Some rows have no size entry. The others give once, few or many, or a class for an expanded clone.

D	length	V	J	size	DNA	CDR3
.	14	TRBV7-2	TRBJ2-2	once	TGTGCCAGCAGCCTCCGACAGGCCAGCGGGGAGCTGTTTTTT	CASSLRQASGELFF
.	15	TRBV10-2	TRBJ2-2	.	TGCGCCAGCAGTGTATGGGGACTGAACACCGGGGAGCTGTTTTTT	CASSVWGLNTGELFF
.	15	TRBV14	TRBJ1-2	.	TGTGCCAGCAGCCAAGGACCTCAGGGACTTTATGGCTACACCTTC	CASSQGPQGLYGYTF
.	14	TRBV28	TRBJ1-4	few	TGTGCCAGCAGACCCCACAGCAGTAATGAAAAACTGTTTTTT	CASRPHSSNEKLFF
.	15	TRBV6-5	TRBJ1-1	.	TGTGCCAGCAGGGCCTGGGGGACTATGAACACTGAAGCTTTCTTT	CASRAWGTMNTEAFF
TRBD2	15	TRBV27	TRBJ2-1	.	TGTGCCAGCAGTTTATGGCGGGAGACCTACAATGAGCAGTTCTTC	CASSLWRETYNEQFF
.	13	TRBV4-1	TRBJ1-1	once	TGCGCCAGCAGCCAAGACAGGGCTCGAGAAGCTTTCTTT	CASSQDRAREAFF
TRBD1	16	TRBV6-5	TRBJ1-5	few	TGTGCCAGCAGTTCGGGACAGGGGGATGGCAATCAGCCCCAGCATTTT	CASSSGQGDGNQPQHF
.	15	TRBV5-6	TRBJ2-6	.	TGTGCCAGCAGCGACCTAGGCTCTGGGGCCAACGTCCTGACTTTC	CASSDLGSGANVLTF
.	14	TRBV5-1	TRBJ1-1	.	TGCGCCAGCAGCCCCGGGGGTCCGAACACTGAAGCTTTCTTT	CASSPGGPNTEAFF
TRBD1	16	TRBV3-1/TRBV3-2	TRBJ1-5	.	TGTGCCAGCAGCCCAGGACAGGGGGAACGGGATCAGCCCCAGCATTTT	CASSPGQGERDQPQHF
.	15	TRBV9	TRBJ2-7	.	TGTGCCAGCAGCGTAGAACAGGCTCCCCTTTACGAGCAGTACTTC	CASSVEQAPLYEQYF
TRBD2	15	TRBV9	TRBJ2-5	.	TGTGCCAGCAGCCTTGGGGGGGTCCATCAAGAGACCCAGTACTTC	CASSLGGVHQETQYF
TRBD2	14	TRBV7-3	TRBJ2-7	once	TGTGCCAGCAGCATCACCGGGACTAGGGACGAGCAGTACTTC	CASSITGTRDEQYF
TRBD1	15	TRBV7-9	TRBJ2-3	once	TGTGCCAGCAGCTTAATGGGACAGGGGACAGATACGCAGTATTTT	CASSLMGQGTDTQYF
.	15	TRBV30	TRBJ1-6	.	TGTGCCTGGAGAGCTCCGAGCTCCTATAATTCACCCCTCCACTTT	CAWRAPSSYNSPLHF
TRBD2	16	TRBV18	TRBJ2-3	once	TGTGCCAGCTCACCCGGGACTAGCGGAAGCACAGATACGCAGTATTTT	CASSPGTSGSTDTQYF
TRBD1	14	TRBV6-5	TRBJ1-4	.	TGTGCCAGCAGTTACAAACAGGGGGGAGTAAAACTGTTTTTT	CASSYKQGGVKLFF
TRBD1	14	TRBV7-8	TRBJ2-5	few	TGTGCCAGCAGCTTTGGACAGGGGGAAGAGACCCAGTACTTC	CASSFGQGEETQYF
TRBD1	15	TRBV6-5	TRBJ1-3	.	TGTGCCAGCAGTACCTTCGGGACAGTTGGAAACACCATATATTTT	CASSTFGTVGNTIYF
TRBD1	14	TRBV30	TRBJ1-2	once	TGTGCCTGGAGTGTACTGGCCAGGGGGATTGGCTACACCTTC	CAWSVLARGIGYTF
TRBD1	16	TRBV19	TRBJ1-5	.	TGTGCCAGTAGTATTAACCAGGGGGGAGGCAATCAGCCCCAGCATTTT	CASSINQGGGNQPQHF
TRBD2	15	TRBV10-1	TRBJ2-3	.	TGCGCCAGCAGTGATATAGCGGGAGTGGTTGATACGCAGTATTTT	CASSDIAGVVDTQYF
TRBD1	14	TRBV6-5	TRBJ1-2	once	TGTGCCAGCAGTCTCGCCGGGACAGTCTATGGCTACACCTTC	CASSLAGTVYGYTF
.	16	TRBV5-1	TRBJ2-3	.	TGCGCCAGCCAGAATCAGAGGGTCTCTAGCACAGATACGCAGTATTTT	CASQNQRVSSTDTQYF
TRBD2	17	TRBV5-5	TRBJ2-3	once	TGTGCCAGCAGCCTAACCCCGGGACTAGGGGCTTTTTATACGCAGTATTTT	CASSLTPGLGAFYTQYF
.	15	TRBV10-1	TRBJ2-1	.	TGCGCCAGCAGTGAGTCAGGGGGGGGGCACAATGAGCAGTTCTTC	CASSESGGGHNEQFF
TRBD1	15	TRBV18	TRBJ2-4	once	TGTGCCAGCTCACCACAGGGGGCAGGGGGCAACATTCAGTACTTC	CASSPQGAGGNIQYF
.	14	TRBV7-9	TRBJ1-1	once	TGTGCCAGCAGCTTAGCGACAGTGAACACTGAAGCTTTCTTT	CASSLATVNTEAFF
.	15	TRBV5-1	TRBJ2-1	.	TGCGCCAGCAGCTCGAGGGGGGGAGCGGTCGATGAGCAGTTCTTC	CASSSRGGAVDEQFF
TRBD2	16	TRBV4-1	TRBJ2-7	.	TGCGCCAGCAGCCAAGACCCAGGACTAGCGGGAAACGAGCAGTACTTC	CASSQDPGLAGNEQYF
.	18	TRBV5-1	TRBJ1-2	.	TGCGCCAGCAGGGGGTTGGGGCCAGGAGTCTCAACGGGCTATGGCTACACCTTC	CASRGLGPGVSTGYGYTF
TRBD1	16	TRBV5-6	TRBJ2-4	.	TGTGCCAGCAGCTTGTCAGGGGGATCCGGGAAAAACATTCAGTACTTC	CASSLSGGSGKNIQYF
.	13	TRBV6-5	TRBJ1-1	few	TGTGCCAGCAACTATCAGGGGAACACTGAAGCTTTCTTT	CASNYQGNTEAFF
TRBD1	14	TRBV5-6	TRBJ1-2	.	TGTGCCAGCAGCCCGGACAGGGAGGCCTATGGCTACACCTTC	CASSPDREAYGYTF
.	14	TRBV9	TRBJ2-1	.	TGTGCCAGCAGCGTAGAACGGGAGAGGGATGAGCAGTTCTTC	CASSVERERDEQFF
TRBD2	13	TRBV12-3/TRBV12-4	TRBJ2-7	.	TGTGCCAGCACTAGCGGGGTCAGGTACGAGCAGTACTTC	CASTSGVRYEQYF
TRBD1	15	TRBV6-1	TRBJ1-1	few	TGTGCCAGCAGTGAGTGGACAGGGATGAACACTGAAGCTTTCTTT	CASSEWTGMNTEAFF
TRBD2	18	TRBV3-1/TRBV3-2	TRBJ2-3	.	TGTGCCAGCAGCCAAGAATCTAGCGGGAGTGTTGGCACAGATACGCAGTATTTT	CASSQESSGSVGTDTQYF
TRBD1	15	TRBV19	TRBJ1-2	.	TGTGCCAGTAGTCCCGCGGGACAGTTTAACTATGGCTACACCTTC	CASSPAGQFNYGYTF
.	13	TRBV12-3/TRBV12-4	TRBJ1-1	once	TGTGCCAGCAGTTTCGGGGGGCGAACTGAAGCTTTCTTT	CASSFGGRTEAFF
.	12	TRBV6-2/TRBV6-3	TRBJ2-3	.	TGTGCCAGCAGTTGGGGGGCAGATACGCAGTATTTT	CASSWGADTQYF
TRBD1	14	TRBV10-3	TRBJ1-1	few	TGTGCCATCAGTGAGAGGGGGACAGGGGGTGAAGCTTTCTTT	CAISERGTGGEAFF
TRBD1	12	TRBV19	TRBJ1-1	.	TGTGCCAGCAAGGACAGGGACACTGAAGCTTTCTTT	CASKDRDTEAFF
TRBD1	15	TRBV27	TRBJ1-1	.	TGTGCCAGCAGACAGTCTGGGACAGGGTATACTGAAGCTTTCTTT	CASRQSGTGYTEAFF
.	16	TRBV4-1	TRBJ2-5	.	TGCGCCAGCAGCCAAGTCCGGTCCCAGGGGCAAGAGACCCAGTACTTC	CASSQVRSQGQETQYF
TRBD1	16	TRBV15	TRBJ1-2	.	TGTGCCACCAGCAGCGGACAGGGTTTGGCTAACTATGGCTACACCTTC	CATSSGQGLANYGYTF
.	13	TRBV30	TRBJ1-1	.	TGTGCCTGGGTACGGGACACTTACACTGAAGCTTTCTTT	CAWVRDTYTEAFF